A few counts support the clone carrying this T cell receptor beta chain. MiXCR was run by TCRdb on the 5' RACE reads, yielding one entry per CDR3 protein. Found here are about 250,000 distinct CDR3 sequences, less than 20% of them singletons; the top ten hold about 2%. Trimming took off 3 bases at V and 2 bases at J, with 12 bases between the two ends. This CDR3 spans 15 amino acids. Germline lookup yields CDR1 SGHRS and CDR2 YFSETQ. This record comes from a study of T-cell memory formation after mild COVID-19. The chain has TRBV5-1 and TRBJ1-3; D might be TRBD1 (5 bases). This clonotype was sampled from an adult woman who had mild COVID-19 (a few samples of this study predate the infection). Cell type and time point are not known. Input material: PBMCs or a T cell subset sorted from them (not recorded which). The CDR3 loop is CASSYSGTTGNTIYF. The DNA of the CDR3 is TGCGCCAGCAGCTACTCCGGGACTACTGGAAACACCATATATTTT.